This note documents a single T cell receptor (beta chain) sequence. No antigen is known for it. No clone much larger than this one lies a single base away; base qualities are absent. TCRbeta CDR3 regions were profiled by bias-controlled multiplex PCR amplification of genomic DNA with the immunoSEQ Assay. For the original study's pipeline: The absolute abundance of each unique TCRbeta CDR3 region was quantified after sequences were collapsed and filtered. Differential abundance was tested with a binomial (Fisher-equivalent) model and with a beta-binomial model adding time-dependent variance fitted from healthy donors. Clones with fewer than 5 combined templates were removed, and differential abundance was called for clones with a Benjamini-Hochberg FDR below 0.01. In the beta-binomial model, variance was expressed as a function of the total template count across the two samples, in the form v = (b*log(k)+a)^2. The immuneACCESS repertoire file appears here via TCRdb, limited to in-frame rearrangements. These files lack a portion of the clones; in checked studies, under half of the deficit traces to unresolved V genes, and the cause of the others is not known. V, J and clone size reflect that table, while D and trimming were determined from the DNA. Present in this sample are 50,000 or so clones, around nine tenths of which were seen just once. The ten largest clones represent 3% to 4% of the sample.

The entry originates in a study of identifying expanded T cells in peripheral blood (dated by TCRdb to the late 2010s). Turning to the overall study: Technical replicates were generated by sequencing separate aliquots of the same genomic DNA pool, with four replicates compared pairwise. Paper-wide results and their limitations: Across all healthy-donor time intervals, the beta-binomial model significantly cut both the number of clones called differentially abundant and the false-positive rate. Variance in clone template counts between approximately 2-week samples significantly increased with total template count across all healthy donors. The authors expected biological variance in healthy repertoires might increase further over much longer intervals such as months to years. Around 1.2 differentially abundant clones were flagged by the binomial model between technical replicates, whereas about 16 and 20 were flagged over roughly two weeks and four weeks, respectively.

During the collection period, no immune events, such as infections, were documented for the healthy donors. To calibrate time-dependent variance in a beta-binomial model of T-cell clone differential abundance, blood repertoires from healthy donors were used as a training cohort. The training cohort comprised approximately ten healthy donors, 3 female and 7 male. Donor ages ranged from about 29 to 70 years, with an average of about 40 years. Obtained from a commercial supplier, whole blood was collected from each healthy donor at three time points set two to three weeks apart. Genomic DNA was extracted from unsorted whole blood for immunosequencing. Via the germline V gene, CDR1 is MGHRA and CDR2 YSYEKL. There are 14 amino acids in the CDR3, from cysteine to phenylalanine inclusive. The retained sequence is limited to the CDR3, 42 bases, with the frame set at the first base. V is cut back by 4 bases and J by 1 base, with 1 base in the junction unmatched.

Sequencing input: blood. Rearrangement joined TRBV4-1 to TRBJ2-1; the junction holds 7 bases that match TRBD2. The TCR sequence derives from a person aged 18 to 70 in good health. The CDR3 region reads CASSLGGSYNEQFF. The DNA sequence is as follows: TGCGCCAGCAGCCTGGGGGGGTCCTACAATGAGCAGTTCTTC.